This T cell receptor (beta chain) appears in the sequencing data of a study of cytomegalovirus exposure and HLA in healthy donors listed by TCRdb under 2017. About the investigation overall: An earlier analysis of 587 of the donors reported approximately 260 Gb of sequence data and 117 million unique TCR beta sequences obtained from around 180 million T cells. An early release that covered 640 HLA-typed donors contained approximately 300 gigabases of sequencing data and tens of millions of unique TCR sequences. The genetic ancestry cluster associated with self-reported Caucasian donors included about 81% of the roughly 380 genotyped donors. The study aimed to test whether cataloging public T cell receptors could reveal signatures of past pathogen exposure. Using immunosequencing, the study profiled T cell repertoires from 500 to 800 subjects and related those repertoires to cytomegalovirus serostatus. Along with the approximately 700-subject first cohort, a separate validation cohort of roughly 110 different subjects was used. To predict cytomegalovirus infection status, the study combined high-throughput TCR immunosequencing, statistical association of individual TCRs with disease status, and machine learning. A later analysis re-examined previously published TCR beta repertoires from over 500 donors and added high-resolution HLA genotyping to investigate patterns of TCR occurrence. The later analysis used no new phenotypic data to find candidate immune exposures, relying instead on TCR beta sequences and their occurrence across donors. An earlier analysis of fewer than 700 of the donors applied high-throughput TCR beta sequencing to assess whether each TCR beta V gene segment acted as functional or pseudogenic. Donor age, sex, ethnicity and CMV serostatus were collected together with the repertoire data. In a later genetic analysis, genome-wide SNP genotypes for about 55% of the roughly 700 donors were used, and that subset was treated as a discovery cohort. All discovery cohort repertoires had been generated using a single sequencing platform. Both class I and class II loci were covered by HLA typing, at four-digit resolution. The number of donors typed differed by locus, with about 620-630 for A, B, C, DRB1 and DQB1, 522 for DQA1, about 610 for DPA1, and around 450 for DPB1. About 5 DR-DQ haplotypes were handled as single units for association and clustering, since linkage in the cohort was strong. Among over 350 genotyped donors of the cohort, an average of approximately 250,000 unique TCR beta nucleotide sequences were sequenced per donor, about a sixth of them non-productive. On the study overall, not on this receptor specifically: Correlated functional status among segregating V segments might reflect linkage disequilibrium, but an unknown experimental factor could not be ruled out. At a false discovery rate of 0.05, a later analysis linked about 17,000 TCR beta sequences to specific HLA alleles. The cohort was sequenced for TCR beta chains only, and without alpha or paired-chain data the features that could be detected were limited. A later analysis found that TCR association rates varied across HLA loci, with DRB1 alleles showing the most associated TCRs and HLA-C alleles the fewest. An earlier analysis of approximately 590 of the donors showed that most TCR beta V segments appeared in productive rearrangements either about 87% or about 30% of the time, which broadly matched IMGT annotations. In a later analysis, most CMV-associated TCR beta chains were found to appear HLA-restricted, with HLA associations seemingly driven largely by CMV exposure. A later analysis reported that several top co-occurrence clusters appeared linked to parvovirus B19, influenza, CMV and Epstein-Barr virus. In a later analysis, HLA-associated TCR beta chains were found to be more clonally expanded and to have lower generation probabilities than equally common non-associated chains. Most TCR sequences were seen in very few donors, while some public TCRs were found in many individuals. The earlier analysis of approximately 540 of the donors excluded seventeen rarely observed V segments, including chromosome 9 orphons, because counts were too low. In vitro tests confirmed that a few of the cytomegalovirus-associated TCR beta chains recognize cytomegalovirus antigens. Assigning TCR associations to individual alleles was difficult when HLA alleles, especially DR and DQ, strongly co-occurred. In a later genetic analysis, fewer N-insertions in productive TCRs were reported among donors in an Asian-associated ancestry cluster than the approximately 630-donor mean. Because HLA typing was missing for some donors at each locus, association tests included only the typed subset. Sequencing depth was assumed to be roughly uniform across donors in the presence/absence analyses, though that assumption may not hold. A cluster of highly shared sequence variants was judged likely to represent a technical artifact of the sequencing pipeline. A later genetic analysis associated a missense DCLRE1C variant with V-gene and J-gene trimming of TCR beta chains, and an independent cohort replicated the association. The classifier was reported to diagnose cytomegalovirus status with high specificity and sensitivity in both the original and validation cohorts. Immune exposure information for the cohort was limited to CMV serostatus. A further reported finding was that TCR beta sequences accurately predicted the HLA-A and HLA-B alleles for most subjects in the first cohort. The study gave a list of about 150 TCR beta chains associated with cytomegalovirus. The authors suggested that the approach could potentially be extended to other disease states and immunological phenotypes.

The cohort comprised 710 or so healthy bone marrow donors. All cohort members were sampled while nominally healthy, although unrecorded immune exposures were likely present. The donor tested CMV seronegative and was one of the 352 seronegative cohort members. Every donor gave a peripheral blood sample, and the peripheral blood mononuclear cells from that sample were used for TCR beta sequencing. Genomic DNA extraction from the blood cell samples was performed with the Qiagen DNeasy Blood Extraction Kit. With regard to this clone: What antigen it recognizes has not been identified. No base quality values were provided; no much bigger clone lies one nucleotide off.

The library was prepared using the immunoSEQ multiplex PCR assay. For the multiplex PCR, a mixture combining 60 forward primers for TCR Vbeta segments and 13 reverse primers for TCR Jbeta segments was used. The CDR3 region of rearranged TCR beta genes was amplified from genomic DNA by a multiplex PCR assay. The amplified TCR beta libraries were sequenced on the Illumina HiSeq System as 87-base-pair reads. The authors' pipeline ran thus. In a later analysis, tens of millions of unique TCR beta chains were counted across the roughly 610 repertoires, and about 10 million of these chains were shared by at least two donors. A nearest-neighbor algorithm error-corrected the raw reads and collapsed the reads into unique sequences, merging closely related sequences to remove PCR and sequencing errors. Alignment of CDR3 sequences to IMGT reference sequences was used to assign V, D and J gene segments. For a sequence to be retained, a match of at least six nucleotides was required to both a V gene segment and a J gene segment. Rearrangements were classified as productive when the CDR3 lacked stop codons and remained in frame with V and J, and all other rearrangements were classified as non-productive. CDR3 was defined by IMGT convention, running from the second conserved V-encoded cysteine to the conserved J-encoded phenylalanine. The earlier analysis of roughly 590 of the donors excluded any sequence lacking an unambiguous match to a single V gene segment. In an earlier analysis of several hundred of the donors, V segments were called functional above 56.7% productive rearrangements and were called segregating when the between-donor standard deviation exceeded 5%. A statistical classification framework was built for diagnosing cytomegalovirus status from the catalog of TCR beta chain sequences. A later analysis assigned V and J genes by comparing TCR nucleotide sequences with IMGT/GENE-DB human TR gene sequences. In a later analysis, CDR3 sequences and most-parsimonious VDJ recombination scenarios were assigned using the TCRdist pipeline. A later analysis defined each TCR beta chain by its CDR3 amino acid sequence plus V-gene family, and excluded reads lacking a unique V-gene family. To address suspected cross-contamination and a sequencing artifact, a later analysis removed under 600 highly shared, low-generation-probability nucleotide sequences. In a later analysis, a clonal expansion index was calculated for each public chain from normalized within-repertoire ranks of inferred template counts. In a later analysis, generation probabilities were computed with a VDJ recombination model fitted to out-of-frame rearrangements, and the resulting probabilities were checked against IGoR. In a later analysis, hypergeometric tests were used to score TCR-TCR, TCR-HLA and TCR-CMV co-occurrence, with a repertoire-size bias correction applied to TCR pairs. False discovery rates were estimated in a later analysis by permuting HLA or CMV assignments 20 times. A later analysis grouped co-occurring TCRs with DBSCAN, adding TCRdist sequence similarity when clustering within HLA-allele-positive subsets. Repertoires with fewer than 30,000 or more than 120,000 public chains were left out of co-occurrence clustering, as were about 5 repertoires with anomalous nucleotide sharing. TCRdb limited this immuneACCESS table to in-frame rearrangements with V and J called. A share of clones is missing; checked studies link under half to unresolved V genes, and the rest is unexplained. The V and J calls and clone size are taken from that table; D and trimming were inferred from the DNA. The sample table holds 150,000 to 200,000 clones, of which around 90% were seen once. The ten largest clones take up approximately 1.7% of the sample.

Material for sequencing was PBMCs. The TCR originated in a woman younger than 35 in good health and CMV-seronegative.

The nucleotides are TGTGCCTGGAGTGCGGGACAGGGTTTTTTGGGTCGCAATCAGCCCCAGCATTTT. It codes for CAWSAGQGFLGRNQPQHF. The rearrangement combines TRBV30 with TRBJ1-5, and 9 junction bases match TRBD1. CDR1 GTSNPN and CDR2 SVGIG were looked up in the germline V gene (reference sequence). V ends up 1 base short and J 2 bases short, with an unmatched junction base count of 12. Reading from cysteine to phenylalanine, the CDR3 counts 18 amino acids. Here the CDR3 DNA is all that survives: 54 bases in frame from base 1.